The entry below describes one TCR beta chain. The data were taken from a study of blood T cell repertoires in COVID-19. Study information: The United States, Italy and Spain supplied acute and convalescent COVID-19 samples. PBMCs, B-cell-depleted T cells, or T cells were the source of the cDNA or gDNA that made up the material.

The CDR3 extends over 16 amino acids. Trimming removed 3 bases from V and 2 bases from J, with 17 bases in between. Germline-derived CDR1 and CDR2 are MNHNS and SASEGT. Per the original methods: Quantification of nucleated cells was approximated via reference gene primer amplification. Assay used: immunoSEQ multiplex PCR; TCRdb lists only in-frame clones, some missing. The D gene and trimming were derived from the DNA, and the V and J assignments and clone size from that table. The sample comprises some 270,000 clones, 80% to 85% of which are singletons, and more than 1.5% rests with the top ten. The V and J genes are TRBV6-1 and TRBJ2-7, with D perhaps matching TRBD1 (5 bases). Sequenced sample: peripheral blood. The receptor was derived from a woman aged 40 to 55 who had recovered from COVID-19. The CDR3 loop reads CASSEPDTRLTYEQYF. The CDR3 DNA reads as TGTGCCAGCAGTGAGCCGGACACTCGCTTAACCTACGAGCAGTACTTC.